This TCR beta chain appears in the sequencing data of a study of STAT5B mutations in CD4+ large granular lymphocyte leukemia. Study findings and constraints: 8/27 top patient clones versus 2/35 control clones were TRBV06-family. Patient CD4-sorted repertoires stayed more clonal than healthy ones after leukemic-clone removal.

As concerns this clone: Its antigen is not known. The same CDR3 arises from other DNA sequences in this sample as well.

The survey-level immunoSEQ assay was used. The data were produced by immunoSEQ multiplex PCR, yet TCRdb's version contains in-frame clones alone and is incomplete. The table has tens of thousands of clones, about four fifths seen once. This CDR3 spans 12 amino acids. Between the trimmed V and J ends, which lost 5 bases and 7 bases, there was a span of 12 bases. In germline, CDR1 is MNHNY, CDR2 SVGAGI (reference sequence). The sequence was obtained from a human donor in good health. The chain uses TRBV6-6 and TRBJ2-7; TRBD2 might be the D (7 bases). Sequenced sample: CD4+ T cells from blood buffy coats. This chain's CDR3 is CASSTGGYEQYF. The CDR3 DNA sequence: TGTGCCAGCAGTACGGGGGGCTATGAGCAGTACTTC.